The clone carrying this T cell receptor beta chain was seen at least ten times. Its target is unknown. The CDR3 is 13 residues long. The V and J ends lost 6 bases and 2 bases, in that order; junction bases with no gene match: 5. Germline V gene lookup returns CDR1 DFQATT and CDR2 SNEGSKA (reference sequence). MiXCR, run by TCRdb on the RT-PCR reads, gives a single entry per CDR3 protein. The data show about 240,000 distinct CDR3 sequences, 10% to 15% seen once. The sample comes from a study of response to subunit inactivated influenza vaccine. Overall study results and limits: The authors suggested that every seasonal influenza vaccination recruits few new T cells.

The sequence was collected from a man between 45 and 60 years old who received an inactivated influenza vaccine. The chain employs TRBV20-1 and TRBJ1-1; 8 bases align to TRBD1. The starting material was non-naive T cells sorted from PBMCs, obtained roughly 2 weeks before vaccination. For the CDR3, the DNA is TGCAGTGCCCCGGGACAGGTAAACACTGAAGCTTTCTTT. It specifies CSAPGQVNTEAFF.